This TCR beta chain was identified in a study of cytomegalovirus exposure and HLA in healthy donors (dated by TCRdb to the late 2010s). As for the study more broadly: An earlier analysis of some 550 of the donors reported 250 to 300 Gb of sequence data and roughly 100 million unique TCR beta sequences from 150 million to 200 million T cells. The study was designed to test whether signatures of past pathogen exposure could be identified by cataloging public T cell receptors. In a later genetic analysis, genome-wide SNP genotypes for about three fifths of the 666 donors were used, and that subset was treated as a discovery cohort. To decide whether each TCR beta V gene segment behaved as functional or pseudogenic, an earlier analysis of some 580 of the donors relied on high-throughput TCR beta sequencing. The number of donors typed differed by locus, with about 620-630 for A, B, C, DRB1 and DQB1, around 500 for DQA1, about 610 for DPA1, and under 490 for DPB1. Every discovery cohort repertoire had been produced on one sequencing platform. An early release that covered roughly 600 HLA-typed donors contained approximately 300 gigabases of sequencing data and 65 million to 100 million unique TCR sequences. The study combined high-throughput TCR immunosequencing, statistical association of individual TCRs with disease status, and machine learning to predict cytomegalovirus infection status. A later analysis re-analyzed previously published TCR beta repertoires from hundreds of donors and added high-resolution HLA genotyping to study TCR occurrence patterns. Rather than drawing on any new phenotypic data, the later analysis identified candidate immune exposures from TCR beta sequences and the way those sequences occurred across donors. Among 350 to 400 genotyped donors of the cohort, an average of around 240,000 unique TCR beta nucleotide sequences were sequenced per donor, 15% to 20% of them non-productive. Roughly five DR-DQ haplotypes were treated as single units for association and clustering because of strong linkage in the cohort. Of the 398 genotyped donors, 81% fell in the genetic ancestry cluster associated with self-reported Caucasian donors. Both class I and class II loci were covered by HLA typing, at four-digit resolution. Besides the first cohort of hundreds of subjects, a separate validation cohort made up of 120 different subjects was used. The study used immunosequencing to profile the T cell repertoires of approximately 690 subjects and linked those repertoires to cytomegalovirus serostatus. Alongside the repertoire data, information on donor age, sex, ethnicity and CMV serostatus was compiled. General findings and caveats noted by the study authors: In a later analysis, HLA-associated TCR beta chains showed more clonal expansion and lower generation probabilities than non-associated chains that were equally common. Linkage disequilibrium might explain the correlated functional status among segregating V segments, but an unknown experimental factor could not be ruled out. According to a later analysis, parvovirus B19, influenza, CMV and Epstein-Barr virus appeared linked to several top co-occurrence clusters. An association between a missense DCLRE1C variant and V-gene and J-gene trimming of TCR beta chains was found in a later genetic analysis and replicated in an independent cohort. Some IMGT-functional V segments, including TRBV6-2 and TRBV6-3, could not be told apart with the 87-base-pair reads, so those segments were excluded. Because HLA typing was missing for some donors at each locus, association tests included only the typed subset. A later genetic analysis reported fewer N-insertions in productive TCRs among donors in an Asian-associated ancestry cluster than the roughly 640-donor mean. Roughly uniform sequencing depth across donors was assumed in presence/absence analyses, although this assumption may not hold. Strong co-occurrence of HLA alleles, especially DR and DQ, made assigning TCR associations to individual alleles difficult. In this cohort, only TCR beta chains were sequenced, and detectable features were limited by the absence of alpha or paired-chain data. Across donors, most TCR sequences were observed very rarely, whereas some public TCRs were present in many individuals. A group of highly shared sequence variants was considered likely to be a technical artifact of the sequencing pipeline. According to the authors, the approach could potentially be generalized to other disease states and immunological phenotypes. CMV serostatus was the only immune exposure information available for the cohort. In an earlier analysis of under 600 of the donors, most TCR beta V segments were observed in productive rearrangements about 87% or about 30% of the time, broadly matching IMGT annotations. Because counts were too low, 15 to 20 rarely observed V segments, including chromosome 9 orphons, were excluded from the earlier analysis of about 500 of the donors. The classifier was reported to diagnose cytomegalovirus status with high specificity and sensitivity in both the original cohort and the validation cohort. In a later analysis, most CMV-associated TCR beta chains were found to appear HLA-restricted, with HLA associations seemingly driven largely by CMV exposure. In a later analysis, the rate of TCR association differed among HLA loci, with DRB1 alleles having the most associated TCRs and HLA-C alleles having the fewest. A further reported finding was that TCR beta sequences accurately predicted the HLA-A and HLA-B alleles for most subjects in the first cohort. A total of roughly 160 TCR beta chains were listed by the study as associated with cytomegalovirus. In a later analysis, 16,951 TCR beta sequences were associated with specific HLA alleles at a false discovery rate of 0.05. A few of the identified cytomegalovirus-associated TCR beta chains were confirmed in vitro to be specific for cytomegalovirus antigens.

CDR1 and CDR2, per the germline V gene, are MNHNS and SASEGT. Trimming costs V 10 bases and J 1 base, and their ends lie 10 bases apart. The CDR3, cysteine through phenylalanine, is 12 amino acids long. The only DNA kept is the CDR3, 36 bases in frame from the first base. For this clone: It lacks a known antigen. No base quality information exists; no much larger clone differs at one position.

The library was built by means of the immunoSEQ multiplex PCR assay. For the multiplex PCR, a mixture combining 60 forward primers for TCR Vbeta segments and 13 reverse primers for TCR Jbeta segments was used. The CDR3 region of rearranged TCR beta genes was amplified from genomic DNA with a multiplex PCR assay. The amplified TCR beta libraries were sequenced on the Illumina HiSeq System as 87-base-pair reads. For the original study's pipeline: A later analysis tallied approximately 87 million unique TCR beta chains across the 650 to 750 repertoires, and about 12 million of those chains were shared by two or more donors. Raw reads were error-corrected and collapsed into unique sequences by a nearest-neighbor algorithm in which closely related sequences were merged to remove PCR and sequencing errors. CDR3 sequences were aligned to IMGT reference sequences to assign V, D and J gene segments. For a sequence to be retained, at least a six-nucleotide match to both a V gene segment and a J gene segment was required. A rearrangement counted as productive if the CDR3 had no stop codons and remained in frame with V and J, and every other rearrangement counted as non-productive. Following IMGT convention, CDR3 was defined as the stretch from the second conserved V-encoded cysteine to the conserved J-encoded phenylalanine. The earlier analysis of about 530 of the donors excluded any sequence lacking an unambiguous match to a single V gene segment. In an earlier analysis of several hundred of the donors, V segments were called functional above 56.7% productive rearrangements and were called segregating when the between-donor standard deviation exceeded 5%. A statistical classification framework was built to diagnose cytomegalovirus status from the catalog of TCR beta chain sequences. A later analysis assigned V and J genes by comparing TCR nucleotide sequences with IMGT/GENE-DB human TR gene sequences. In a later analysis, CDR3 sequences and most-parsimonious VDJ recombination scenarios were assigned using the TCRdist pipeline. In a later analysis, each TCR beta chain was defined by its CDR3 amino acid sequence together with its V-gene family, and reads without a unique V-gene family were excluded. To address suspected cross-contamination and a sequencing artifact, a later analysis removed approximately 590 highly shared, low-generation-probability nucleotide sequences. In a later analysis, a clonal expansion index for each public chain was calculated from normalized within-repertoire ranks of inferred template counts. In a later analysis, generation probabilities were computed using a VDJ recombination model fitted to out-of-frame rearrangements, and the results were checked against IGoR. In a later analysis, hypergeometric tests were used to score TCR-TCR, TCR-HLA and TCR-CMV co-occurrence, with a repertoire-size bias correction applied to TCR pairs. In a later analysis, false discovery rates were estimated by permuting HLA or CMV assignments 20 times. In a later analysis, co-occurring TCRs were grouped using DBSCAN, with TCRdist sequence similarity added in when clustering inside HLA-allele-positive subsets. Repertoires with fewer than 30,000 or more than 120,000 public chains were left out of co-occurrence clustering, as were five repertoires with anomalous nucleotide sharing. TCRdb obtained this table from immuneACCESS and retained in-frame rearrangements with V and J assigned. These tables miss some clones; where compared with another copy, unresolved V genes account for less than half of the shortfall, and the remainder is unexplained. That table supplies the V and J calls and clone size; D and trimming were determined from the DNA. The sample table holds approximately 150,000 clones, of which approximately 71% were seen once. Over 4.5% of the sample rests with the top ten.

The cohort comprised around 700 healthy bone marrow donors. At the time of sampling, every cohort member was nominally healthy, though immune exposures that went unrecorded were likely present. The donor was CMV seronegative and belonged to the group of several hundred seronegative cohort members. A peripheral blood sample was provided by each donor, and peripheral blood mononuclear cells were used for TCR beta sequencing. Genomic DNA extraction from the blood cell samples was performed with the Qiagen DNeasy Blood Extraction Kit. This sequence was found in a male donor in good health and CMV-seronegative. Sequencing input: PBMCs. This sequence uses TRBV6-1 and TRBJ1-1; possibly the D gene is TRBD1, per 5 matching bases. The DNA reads TGTGCCATCCAGGGTACGAACACTGAAGCTTTCTTT. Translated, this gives CAIQGTNTEAFF.